Following are 22 T cell receptor beta chains from one sample sequenced in a study of blood T cell repertoires in COVID-19. Using immunoSEQ multiplex PCR, the repertoire was profiled, and TCRdb retains in-frame clones only, with some absent. The top ten hold around 2.5% of the sample, which has just over 250,000 clones, about 90% seen once. Source material: peripheral blood. Receptors originate from a woman in her forties or fifties with acute or convalescent COVID-19.

V gene TRBV28 combines with J gene TRBJ1-6; TRBD1 is a possible D gene (5 bases). Trimming cost V 7 bases and J 9 bases, with 19 bases left between them. The CDR3 is 15 residues long. Germline CDR1 is MDHEN and CDR2 is SYDVKM. CDR3 amino acids: CASTLPSGGSSPLHF. The CDR3 DNA reads TGTGCCAGCACCCTTCCTTCGGGGGGTAGTTCACCCCTCCACTTT.

The chain is built from TRBV20-1 and TRBJ1-4; D remains unclear. V was cut by 6 bases and J by 8 bases, with 10 bases left in between. The CDR3 consists of 11 residues. Germline V gives CDR1 DFQATT, CDR2 SNEGSKA (reference sequence). The chain's CDR3 is CSARLIEKLFF. In DNA, the CDR3 is TGCAGTGCCCGTTTAATCGAAAAACTGTTTTTT.

This rearrangement joins TRBV6-5 to TRBJ1-5; no definite D call. V was pared by 7 bases and J by 2 bases, with 9 bases between. Per germline, CDR1 MNHEY and CDR2 SVGAGI. The length of the CDR3 is 13 residues. The CDR3 sequence is CASMSRGNQPQHF. In DNA, the CDR3 is TGTGCCAGCATGTCCCGGGGCAATCAGCCCCAGCATTTT.

This clone was counted between two and nine times. The gene calls are TRBV2 and TRBJ2-7; D perhaps matches TRBD1 (5 bases). The length of the CDR3 is 13 residues. Trimming pared 7 bases from V and 2 bases from J, leaving 12 bases between. Germline V gene sequence: CDR1 SNHLY, CDR2 FYNNEI. The CDR3 region has the DNA TGTGCCAGCAAATTTGGGGCCACCTACGAGCAGTACTTC. Protein sequence: CASKFGATYEQYF.

V is TRBV7-9 and J is TRBJ1-2, with D possibly being TRBD1 (5 bases). The germline V and J ends were trimmed by 0 bases and 7 bases, with 18 bases remaining between them. The CDR3 is 16 residues long. The germline CDR1 and CDR2 sequences are SEHNR and FQNEAQ (reference sequence). Here the CDR3 DNA reads TGTGCCAGCAGCTTAGCGGGGGGAAGGAGGGCGGCTGGCTACACCTTC. Translated: CASSLAGGRRAAGYTF.

This chain connects TRBV4-1 to TRBJ1-2; 8 bases fit TRBD1. V lost 0 bases and J lost 4; bases outside the gene matches: 1. Germline values: CDR1 MGHRA, CDR2 YSYEKL. The CDR3 spans 14 residues. DNA of the CDR3: TGCGCCAGCAGCCAAGAGCAGGGGGCCTATGGCTACACCTTC. Amino acid sequence: CASSQEQGAYGYTF.

V is TRBV28 and J is TRBJ2-7; TRBD2 agrees at 7 bases. The CDR3 has 15 amino acids. Unmatched junction bases numbered 13, after V lost 5 bases and J lost 6 bases. The germline V gene encodes CDR1 MDHEN and CDR2 SYDVKM. CDR3 DNA: TGTGCCAGCAGTACATACGGGACTAAGCTGGGCGAGCAGTACTTC. This gives the protein CASSTYGTKLGEQYF.

This clone was detected a few times. The genes are TRBV6-4 and TRBJ1-1, with D unclear. The CDR3 is 13 amino acids. The germline gives CDR1 MRHNA, CDR2 SNTAGT. The V gene lost 5 bases and the J gene lost 2 bases, with 9 bases spanning the gap. CDR3 sequence reads: CASSYATNTEAFF. In nucleotides, the CDR3 is TGTGCCAGCAGTTACGCTACCAACACTGAAGCTTTCTTT.

This clone has just one count. The chain uses TRBV7-6 and TRBJ2-7; 8 bases are shared with TRBD2. The CDR3 consists of 15 residues. Trimming cost V 3 bases and J 4 bases; bases outside gene matches: 8. CDR1 SGHVS and CDR2 FNYEAQ come from the germline V gene. CDR3 sequence: CASSFTSGLTYEQYF. CDR3 sequence (DNA): TGTGCCAGCAGCTTTACTAGCGGACTAACGTACGAGCAGTACTTC.

This chain connects TRBV15 to TRBJ2-5; TRBD1 might be the D (5 bases). The length of the CDR3 is 16 residues. Trimming stripped 4 bases from V and 1 base from J, with 16 bases between. The germline gives CDR1 LNHNV, CDR2 YYDKDF (reference sequence). The CDR3: CATSTSLQVIQETQYF. CDR3 coding DNA: TGTGCCACCAGCACTAGTTTACAGGTTATCCAAGAGACCCAGTACTTC. The full variable domain, rest sourced from reference TRBV15 and TRBJ2-5, is DAMVIQNPRYQVTQFGKPVTLSCSQTLNHNVMYWYQQKSSQAPKLLFHYYDKDFNNEADTPDNFQSRRPNTSFCFLDIRSPGLGDTAMYLCATSTSLQVIQETQYFGPGTRLLVL.

The rearrangement links TRBV7-3 to TRBJ2-3; 8 bases are a match to TRBD2. The CDR3 is made up of 15 amino acids. V was pared by 5 bases and J by 2 bases, with 6 bases of the junction left unmatched. The germline CDR1 and CDR2 sequences are SGHTA and FQGTGA. CDR3: CASSRGAGVTDTQYF. CDR3 in DNA: TGTGCCAGCAGCCGGGGAGCGGGGGTCACAGATACGCAGTATTTT.

This sequence joins TRBV6-5 and TRBJ2-3; no reliable D call. V was trimmed by 6 bases and J by 5 bases, leaving 9 bases between them. Germline assignment: CDR1 MNHEY and CDR2 SVGAGI. CDR3 size: 12 residues. CDR3 DNA: TGTGCCAGCAGCTATTCTATAGATACGCAGTATTTT. This translates into CASSYSIDTQYF.

The gene calls are TRBV27 and TRBJ1-1; maybe TRBD1 (5 bases). Germline lookup yields CDR1 MNHEY and CDR2 SMNVEV (reference sequence). V lost 3 bases to trimming and J lost 1 base, with 12 bases between them. The CDR3 length is 15 residues. The CDR3 here is CASSFSGVRNTEAFF. The DNA of the CDR3 is TGTGCCAGCAGTTTCTCGGGGGTGAGGAACACTGAAGCTTTCTTT.

This clone was counted once. The J gene is TRBJ1-2, the V gene TRBV7-9, with TRBD1 identical over 9 bases. Losses at the gene ends were 1 base for V and 0 bases for J; bases not matched to a gene: 6. The CDR3 has 17 amino acids. From germline, CDR1 is SEHNR and CDR2 FQNEAQ (reference sequence). The CDR3 DNA reads TGTGCCAGCAGCTTAGAGGACAGGGGAAGGGCTAACTATGGCTACACCTTC. It encodes CASSLEDRGRANYGYTF.

The gene calls are TRBV27 and TRBJ1-2; tentative D call: TRBD1 (6 bases). Germline V lookup: CDR1 MNHEY, CDR2 SMNVEV (reference sequence). The CDR3 runs 15 residues. V lost 0 bases and J lost 3, with 11 bases in between. The CDR3 sequence: CASSLSRAGDYGYTF. The DNA for the CDR3 is TGTGCCAGCAGTTTATCTAGGGCAGGGGACTATGGCTACACCTTC.

This clone appeared a single time. The chain employs TRBV12-3 or TRBV12-4 and TRBJ2-5; D might be TRBD1 (6 bases). V lost 5 bases to trimming and J lost 2 bases, with 9 bases between them. This CDR3 contains 13 residues. The CDR3 protein is CASSRGHQETQYF. In DNA form, the CDR3 reads TGTGCCAGCAGTCGGGGACATCAAGAGACCCAGTACTTC.

This chain connects TRBV6-5 to TRBJ2-6, with TRBD2 matching 8 bases. Germline V CDR1 and CDR2: MNHEY, SVGAGI. With V trimmed by 6 bases and J by 4 bases, 5 bases remained unmatched. The CDR3 is 15 residues long. The CDR3 coding sequence is TGTGCCAGCAGGTGGACTAGCCGGGGGGCCAACGTCCTGACTTTC. Protein sequence: CASRWTSRGANVLTF.

This chain connects TRBV5-4 to TRBJ2-7; 7 bases align to TRBD2. This CDR3 spans 15 amino acids. J lost 2 bases, V lost 4 bases, and 9 bases had no gene match. Germline V CDR1 and CDR2: SGHNT, YYREEE (reference sequence). CDR3 sequence (DNA): TGTGCCAGCAGCCATAAGCGGGACCTCACCTACGAGCAGTACTTC. It specifies CASSHKRDLTYEQYF.

This clone was seen just once. The chain combines TRBV12-3 or TRBV12-4 with TRBJ2-7; D uncertain. The CDR3 runs to 10 residues. V was pared by 7 bases and J by 3 bases, with 4 bases between. Written as DNA, the CDR3 is TGTGCCAGCACCAGCTACGAGCAGTACTTC. The encoded protein is CASTSYEQYF.

The chain employs TRBV27 and TRBJ1-2, with 9 bases aligning to TRBD1. Germline V CDR1 and CDR2: MNHEY, SMNVEV (reference sequence). Trimming took 2 bases from V and 3 from J; bases not matched to a gene: 1. CDR3 length: 14 residues. The CDR3 DNA is TGTGCCAGCAGTTTAAGACAGGGGGACTATGGCTACACCTTC. Translated, it gives CASSLRQGDYGYTF.

This clone turned up a few times. This chain connects TRBV7-9 to TRBJ2-1, with D uncertain. With 1 base removed from V and 6 bases from J, the gap between germline ends came to 13 bases. From germline, CDR1 is SEHNR and CDR2 FQNEAQ (reference sequence). The CDR3 has 15 residues. Written as DNA, the CDR3 is TGTGCCAGCAGCTTAGTGCGGCTGTATAGCAATGAGCAGTTCTTC. Translation: CASSLVRLYSNEQFF.

This chain connects TRBV12-3 or TRBV12-4 to TRBJ2-3; a possible D gene is TRBD2 (5 bases). This CDR3 region has 13 residues. V lost 3 bases to trimming and J lost 6 bases, with 10 bases between them. CDR3 sequence (DNA): TGTGCCAGCAGTTTCACAAGCGGTGATACGCAGTATTTT. Encoded protein: CASSFTSGDTQYF.